This TCR beta chain was sequenced in a study of control samples from healthy donors and cancer patients. The table came from immunoSEQ multiplex PCR; TCRdb's copy has only in-frame clones and leaves some out. The sample lists roughly 73,000 clones; 85% to 95% were seen once. Germline CDR1 and CDR2: SQVTM and ANQGSEA. Trimming took off 7 bases at V and 3 bases at J, with 23 bases between the two ends. The CDR3 runs to 16 residues. Sequencing used blood. The receptor comes from a woman aged 55-75 years in good health. This chain links TRBV29-1 with TRBJ2-3; D is possibly TRBD2 (5 bases). The CDR3, as DNA: TGCAGCGCCACCATACCCTTCCGGGGAACAACAGATACGCAGTATTTT. Its protein product is CSATIPFRGTTDTQYF.